The 4 T cell receptor beta chains below all came from one sample that was sequenced in a study of cytomegalovirus exposure and HLA in healthy donors. Data came from immunoSEQ multiplex PCR; TCRdb stores just in-frame clones and leaves some out. The sample gives about 73,000 clones, over 85% of which show up once; 3.5% to 4% is in the top ten. Sequenced sample: PBMCs. These receptors were taken from a woman younger than 30 in good health and CMV-seropositive.

CDR3 coding DNA: TGTGCCACCAGCAGAGACCGGACAGGGGGAAGTAGGCAGTTCTTC. Protein: CATSRDRTGGSRQFF. The chain uses TRBV15 and TRBJ2-1; 10 nucleotides align to TRBD1. V lost 0 bases to trimming and J lost 12 bases; unmatched junction nucleotides: 8. The CDR3 is 15 residues long. Per the germline V gene, CDR1 is LNHNV and CDR2 is YYDKDF (reference sequence).

The rearrangement uses TRBV27 and TRBJ2-7; possible D gene TRBD2, 6 bases. Germline values: CDR1 MNHEY, CDR2 SMNVEV (reference sequence). Trimming cost V 10 bases and J 0 bases, with 19 bases left between them. The CDR3 has 15 amino acids. The CDR3 nucleotides read TGTGCCATCTACCACGTCGGGGGACCCTCCTACGAGCAGTACTTC. The encoded protein is CAIYHVGGPSYEQYF.

The rearrangement joins TRBV6-1 to TRBJ2-7; 7 nucleotides agree with TRBD1. The CDR3 length is 12 residues. The germline CDR1 and CDR2 sequences are MNHNS and SASEGT. The CDR3 DNA sequence: TGTGGATCCGGACAGGCAGCCTACGAGCAGTACTTC. Translating it yields CGSGQAAYEQYF.

The sample holds a few counts of this clone. The CDR3 loop reads CSVQTSGGPWNEQFF. CDR3 DNA sequence: TGCAGCGTTCAAACTAGCGGGGGACCGTGGAATGAGCAGTTCTTC. The chain combines TRBV29-1 with TRBJ2-1; the match to TRBD2 covers 11 bases. Germline V gene sequence: CDR1 SQVTM, CDR2 ANQGSEA. Losses at the gene ends were 5 bases for V and 7 bases for J; bases not matched to a gene: 10. The CDR3 runs 15 residues.